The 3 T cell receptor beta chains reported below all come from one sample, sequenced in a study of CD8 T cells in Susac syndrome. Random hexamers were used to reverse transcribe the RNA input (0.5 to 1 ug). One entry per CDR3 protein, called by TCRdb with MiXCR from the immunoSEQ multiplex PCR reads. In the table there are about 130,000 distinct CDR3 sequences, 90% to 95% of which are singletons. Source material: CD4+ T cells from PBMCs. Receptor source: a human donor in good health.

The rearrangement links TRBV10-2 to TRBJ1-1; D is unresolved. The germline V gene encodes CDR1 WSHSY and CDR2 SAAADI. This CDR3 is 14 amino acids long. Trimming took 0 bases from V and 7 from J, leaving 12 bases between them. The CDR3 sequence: CASSESRLGGEAFF. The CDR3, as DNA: TGCGCCAGCAGTGAGTCCCGTTTGGGTGGTGAAGCTTTCTTT.

CDR3 in DNA: TGTGCCAGCAGTGAATTCGGGGGGACTAGCGCAAACCTAAACATTCAGTACTTC. Protein product: CASSEFGGTSANLNIQYF. The chain links TRBV2 to TRBJ2-4; 10 bases map to TRBD2. Germline loops: CDR1 SNHLY, CDR2 FYNNEI. CDR3 length equals 18 residues. J lost 6 bases, V lost 2 bases, and 13 bases had no gene match.

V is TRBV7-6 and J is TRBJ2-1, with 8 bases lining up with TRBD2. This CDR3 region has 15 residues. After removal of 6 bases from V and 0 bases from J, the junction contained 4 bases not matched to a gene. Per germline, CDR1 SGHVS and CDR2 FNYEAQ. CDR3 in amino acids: CASSPTSVSYNEQFF. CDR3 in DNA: TGTGCCAGCAGTCCGACTAGCGTCTCCTACAATGAGCAGTTCTTC.